Listed here is a single T cell receptor (beta chain). Its target is not known. This sample was taken from a study of T-cell memory formation after mild COVID-19. Whole-study findings and limits: Mostly located in CM and EM were contracting CD4+ clones, with contracting CD8+ clones located in EMRA.

Each CDR3 protein is one row after TCRdb ran MiXCR on the 5' RACE reads. The data hold over 250,000 distinct CDR3 sequences, with about 16% observed a single time. Trimming cost V 3 bases and J 6 bases, with 15 bases left between them. Germline V gives CDR1 ENHRY, CDR2 SYGVKD. This CDR3 region has 14 residues. The clonotype was recovered from a man aged 18 to 29 who had mild COVID-19 (a few samples of this study predate the infection). Cell type and time point are not known. Material for sequencing was PBMCs or a T cell subset sorted from them (not recorded which). The chain recombines TRBV10-3 with TRBJ2-7; tentatively, D is TRBD1 or TRBD2 (5 bases each). Here the CDR3 reads CAISDSGQLVEQYF. The DNA for the CDR3 is TGTGCCATCAGTGATTCGGGGCAGCTTGTCGAGCAGTACTTC.